Below are 7 T cell receptor beta chains sequenced from a single sample in a study of blood T cell repertoires in COVID-19. The protocol was immunoSEQ multiplex PCR, while the TCRdb copy is restricted to in-frame clones and leaves out a portion. The sample yields approximately 140,000 clones, approximately 83% seen once. Sequences were obtained from peripheral blood. These receptors were taken from a man in his forties or fifties with active or convalescent COVID-19.

CDR3: CASSQAYGGDDTYEQYF. The CDR3 bases are TGCGCCAGCAGCCAAGCCTACGGGGGGGATGATACCTACGAGCAGTACTTC. The rearrangement uses TRBV4-1 and TRBJ2-7, with 8 bases aligning to TRBD2. Trimming at V came to 1 base and at J to 2 bases, leaving 10 bases not matched to a gene. This CDR3 is built from 17 residues. Germline CDR1 is MGHRA and CDR2 is YSYEKL.

The chain couples TRBV9 to TRBJ1-3; tentatively, D is TRBD1 (5 bases). Germline V gene sequence: CDR1 SGDLS, CDR2 YYNGEE. This CDR3 has 15 amino acids. The germline V and J ends were trimmed by 3 bases and 4 bases, with 14 bases remaining between them. In DNA form, the CDR3 reads TGTGCCAGCAGCGCGTTGCAGGGAATCGGAAACACCATATATTTT. This translates into CASSALQGIGNTIYF.

The V call is TRBV9, the J call TRBJ1-6; TRBD1 aligns across 8 bases. V lost 3 bases and J lost 9; bases outside the gene matches: 8. Per the germline V gene, CDR1 is SGDLS and CDR2 is YYNGEE. CDR3 size: 15 residues. This CDR3 is CASSGRGTGTSPLHF. In nucleotides, the CDR3 is TGTGCCAGCAGCGGAAGGGGGACAGGAACTTCACCCCTCCACTTT. Combining the CDR3 with reference TRBV9 and TRBJ1-6 gives the whole variable domain DSGVTQTPKHLITATGQRVTLRCSPRSGDLSVYWYQQSLDQGLQFLIQYYNGEERAKGNILERFSAQQFPDLHSELNLSSLELGDSALYFCASSGRGTGTSPLHFGNGTRLTVT.

J is TRBJ2-3 and V is TRBV9; 9 nucleotides match TRBD2. Germline CDR1 SGDLS, CDR2 YYNGEE. The CDR3 is 16 amino acids. Trimming cost V 0 bases and J 5 bases; bases outside gene matches: 7. CDR3 bases: TGTGCCAGCAGCGTAGCTATCGCGGGGGGGGAAGATACGCAGTATTTT. Residues: CASSVAIAGGEDTQYF.

The V and J genes are TRBV20-1 and TRBJ1-2, with D perhaps TRBD1 (6 bases). The CDR3 has 12 amino acids. Germline CDR1 DFQATT, CDR2 SNEGSKA (reference sequence). The V end lost 3 bases, the J end lost 8 bases, and 13 bases lay between the germline ends. CDR3 DNA sequence: TGCAGTGCTAGTCGGCAGGGGACCGGCTACACCTTC. It encodes CSASRQGTGYTF.

V is TRBV7-8 and J is TRBJ2-4, with 14 positions matching TRBD2. This CDR3 comprises 20 residues. J lost 0 bases, V lost 4 bases, and 11 bases had no gene match. The germline gives CDR1 SGHVS, CDR2 FQNEAQ. The CDR3 loop reads CASSWPGLAGASLAKNIQYF. CDR3 in DNA: TGTGCCAGCAGCTGGCCGGGACTAGCGGGGGCATCCCTAGCCAAAAACATTCAGTACTTC. Supplemented by reference TRBV7-8 and TRBJ2-4, the full variable domain reads GAGVSQSPRYKVAKRGQDVALRCDPISGHVSLFWYQQALGQGPEFLTYFQNEAQLDKSGLPSDRFFAERPEGSVSTLKIQRTQQEDSAVYLCASSWPGLAGASLAKNIQYFGAGTRLSVL.

The sample holds a few counts of this clone. The gene calls are TRBV2 and TRBJ2-3; 9 bases map to TRBD1. Germline loops: CDR1 SNHLY, CDR2 FYNNEI. The J segment lost 3 bases and the V segment lost 6 bases, leaving 4 bases of the junction unmatched. The CDR3 is 14 residues long. CDR3 amino acids: CASRVDRGTDTQYF. CDR3 bases: TGTGCCAGCAGGGTGGACAGGGGAACAGATACGCAGTATTTT.